A selection of T cell receptor beta chains follows, all from one sample in a study of cytomegalovirus exposure and HLA in healthy donors. The data were produced by immunoSEQ multiplex PCR, yet TCRdb's version contains in-frame clones alone and is incomplete. Across some 46,000 clones, the top ten clones capture roughly 7.3% of the sample. The sequencing input was PBMCs. These receptor sequences come from a male donor in good health and CMV-seronegative. Both conserved end residues are part of each CDR3. The order of the fields is J gene, D gene, V gene, CDR3 DNA, CDR3 protein. The D gene is left open where the match is weak.

TRBJ1-3 | NA | TRBV7-8 | TGTGCCAGCAGCCTCGCATCCCAGGCTTCCAAGGGGCCCGGAAACACCATATATTTT | CASSLASQASKGPGNTIYF
TRBJ1-5 | TRBD1 | TRBV6-6 | TGTGCCAGCAGCACGACAGGGACGACCAATCAGCCCCAGCATTTT | CASSTTGTTNQPQHF
TRBJ1-2 | NA | TRBV5-4 | TGTGCCAGCAGCTGGACATCCGGCGGCTATGGCTACACCTTC | CASSWTSGGYGYTF
TRBJ1-4 | NA | TRBV30 | TGTGCCTGGAAACTCTTTAATAATGAAAAACTGTTTTTT | CAWKLFNNEKLFF
TRBJ2-1 | TRBD2 | TRBV28 | TGTGCCAGCAGCACTTCGGGACTAGCGGACAACAATGAGCAGTTCTTC | CASSTSGLADNNEQFF
TRBJ2-2 | TRBD2 | TRBV7-6 | TGTGCCAGCAGCTTCTACCCCAGAGGCGGGGGCACCGGGGAGCTGTTTTTT | CASSFYPRGGGTGELFF
TRBJ1-1 | NA | TRBV4-2 | TGTGCCAGCAGCCAAGACATTAACGAGCTTACTGGTGGAGCTTTCTTT | CASSQDINELTGGAFF
TRBJ1-1 | TRBD1 | TRBV10-3 | TGTGCCATCGGGACAGGGGGCAAGGGTCGTGAAACTGAAGCTTTCTTT | CAIGTGGKGRETEAFF
TRBJ2-4 | TRBD2 | TRBV7-2 | TGTGCCAGCAGCTTTGGGAGGCTAGCGGACACCAAAAACATTCAGTACTTC | CASSFGRLADTKNIQYF
TRBJ1-1 | NA | TRBV4-2 | TGTGCCAGCAGCCATTTTAGTTCATCGAACACTGAAGCTTTCTTT | CASSHFSSSNTEAFF
TRBJ2-1 | NA | TRBV9 | TGTGCCAGCAGCGTAGAGGGTAGCGGCTACAATGAGCAGTTCTTC | CASSVEGSGYNEQFF
TRBJ1-6 | NA | TRBV30 | TGTGCCTGGAATCCCCGGACGGGGAAGGCCCTCCACTTT | CAWNPRTGKALHF
TRBJ2-5 | NA | TRBV2 | TGTGCCAGCAGTGAAGGGACAGCGCCGAGAGATCAAGAGACCCAGTACTTC | CASSEGTAPRDQETQYF
TRBJ2-5 | NA | TRBV7-3 | TGTGCCAGCAGCTTAACCCGGCAAGAGACCCAGTACTTC | CASSLTRQETQYF
TRBJ2-7 | NA | TRBV7-8 | TGTGCCAGCAGCGACGTAAGGAGATCCTACGAGCAGTACTTC | CASSDVRRSYEQYF
TRBJ2-3 | NA | TRBV7-2 | TGTGCCAGCAGTCAAAGCGGGCTGAACACAGATACGCAGTATTTT | CASSQSGLNTDTQYF
TRBJ2-7 | NA | TRBV6-5 | TGTGCCAGCGGAGGAACCGAGCAGTACTTC | CASGGTEQYF
TRBJ2-1 | NA | TRBV6-1 | TGTGCCAGCAGACCCCGCGGCACAGGGACTGAGCAGTTCTTC | CASRPRGTGTEQFF
TRBJ2-3 | TRBD1 | TRBV29-1 | TGCAGCGAACAGGGGCGCACAGATACGCAGTATTTT | CSEQGRTDTQYF
TRBJ2-3 | TRBD2 | TRBV29-1 | TGCAGCGTTCAAGCGGGAGGCACAGATACGCAGTATTTT | CSVQAGGTDTQYF
TRBJ1-2 | NA | TRBV5-8 | TGTGCCAGCAGCTTGGCCAGATCCTATGGCTACACCTTC | CASSLARSYGYTF
TRBJ2-1 | TRBD2 | TRBV5-1 | TGCGCCAGCAGCTTGGGCGGGAGCCGTACTTACAATGAGCAGTTCTTC | CASSLGGSRTYNEQFF
TRBJ1-2 | NA | TRBV5-1 | TGCGCCAGCAGCTTGGAGCCTGCTGTTGGCTACACCTTC | CASSLEPAVGYTF
TRBJ2-7 | NA | TRBV11-2 | TGTGCCAGCAGTTACAGCGGCGGTGACTACGAGCAGTACTTC | CASSYSGGDYEQYF
TRBJ2-3 | TRBD2 | TRBV9 | TGTGCCAGCAGCGAGTCTAGCGGCCCCCATACGCAGTATTTT | CASSESSGPHTQYF
TRBJ2-1 | TRBD2 | TRBV4-3 | TGCGCCAGCAGCCGCAACCTCGGACTAGCGGAATACAATGAGCAGTTCTTC | CASSRNLGLAEYNEQFF
TRBJ2-1 | TRBD2 | TRBV15 | TGTGCCACCAGCAGGGCGGGACTAGGGGGCAATGAGCAGTTCTTC | CATSRAGLGGNEQFF
TRBJ2-2 | TRBD1 | TRBV2 | TGTGCCAGCAGTCCAACAGGGGGCCACACCGGGGAGCTGTTTTTT | CASSPTGGHTGELFF
TRBJ1-3 | TRBD1 | TRBV4-2 | TGTGCCAGCAGACGGGACAGCTCTGGAAACACCATATATTTT | CASRRDSSGNTIYF
TRBJ2-5 | TRBD2 | TRBV7-9 | TGTGCCAGCAGCTTAGCCCTAGCGGGAGGGTTCCGGGAGACCCAGTACTTC | CASSLALAGGFRETQYF
TRBJ2-3 | TRBD2 | TRBV29-1 | TGCAGCGGAGTGGGTAGCGGGAGTAGGGTAGATACGCAGTATTTT | CSGVGSGSRVDTQYF
TRBJ2-7 | TRBD2 | TRBV11-1 | TGTGCCAGCGCGTGGGAGGGAAACGCCTACGAGCAGTACTTC | CASAWEGNAYEQYF
TRBJ2-3 | NA | TRBV6-5 | TGTGCCAGCTCGGGGGATGGCACAGATACGCAGTATTTT | CASSGDGTDTQYF
TRBJ2-3 | TRBD2 | TRBV9 | TGTGCCAGCAGCCCTACCGGGACTAGTAAAGATACGCAGTATTTT | CASSPTGTSKDTQYF
TRBJ2-2 | TRBD1 | TRBV7-9 | TGTGCCAGCAGCCCCCCGACAGGGTCGGACACCGGGGAGCTGTTTTTT | CASSPPTGSDTGELFF
TRBJ2-2 | TRBD1 | TRBV19 | TGTGCCAGTAGGCCCCCAGGGGGCCACGGGGAGCTGTTTTTT | CASRPPGGHGELFF
TRBJ2-2 | NA | TRBV5-6 | TGTGCCAGCAGCTTGAGAGGGCTGAACACCGGGGAGCTGTTTTTT | CASSLRGLNTGELFF
TRBJ2-7 | NA | TRBV30 | TGTGCCTGGAGTGATCAAGGGGCGCTCTACGAGCAGTACTTC | CAWSDQGALYEQYF
TRBJ1-5 | NA | TRBV5-8 | TGTGCCAGCAGCCGAACTACAGGGCTCAGCAATCAGCCCCAGCATTTT | CASSRTTGLSNQPQHF
TRBJ1-3 | NA | TRBV2 | TGTGCCAGCAGTGCCGACAGAAACTCTGGAAACACCATATATTTT | CASSADRNSGNTIYF
TRBJ1-5 | NA | TRBV2 | TGTGCCAGCAGCCCGAGGTCGTCGCCCCAGCATTTT | CASSPRSSPQHF
TRBJ1-1 | NA | TRBV30 | TGTGCCTGGGGACAATACAGACTTAACACTGAAGCTTTCTTT | CAWGQYRLNTEAFF
TRBJ2-1 | TRBD2 | TRBV6-5 | TGTGCCAGCAGTCCTTCGACTAGCGGGTGGGGTGAGCAGTTCTTC | CASSPSTSGWGEQFF
TRBJ2-5 | TRBD2 | TRBV27 | TGTGCCAGCAGTCTCGGTCCAGCGGGAGCAGAGACCCAGTACTTC | CASSLGPAGAETQYF
TRBJ1-2 | NA | TRBV5-5 | TGTGCCAGCATCCTGACAGCAGGCTACACCTTC | CASILTAGYTF
TRBJ2-3 | TRBD2 | TRBV19 | TGTGCCAGTAGCCACCGGGAGGGCCGAGGGGATACGCAGTATTTT | CASSHREGRGDTQYF
TRBJ1-5 | NA | TRBV19 | TGTGCCAGTAGGGACGGGACAAATTATCAGCCCCAGCATTTT | CASRDGTNYQPQHF
TRBJ2-5 | NA | TRBV14 | TGTGCCAGCAGCCCCGGACAGCCGGGGGAGACCCAGTACTTC | CASSPGQPGETQYF
TRBJ2-5 | NA | TRBV7-3 | TGTGCCAGCAGCGAGGGATTAGAAGGGACCCAGTACTTC | CASSEGLEGTQYF
TRBJ2-5 | TRBD2 | TRBV5-1 | TGCGCCAGCAGCTTGGGGCCTAGCGGGGTCCAAGAGACCCAGTACTTC | CASSLGPSGVQETQYF
TRBJ2-5 | NA | TRBV27 | TGTGCCAGCAGTCACCAACAGGAGTTCGGGACCCAGTACTTC | CASSHQQEFGTQYF
TRBJ2-3 | NA | TRBV2 | TGTGCCAGCACAGGGGTTTCTAGCACAGATACGCAGTATTTT | CASTGVSSTDTQYF
TRBJ1-3 | NA | TRBV7-8 | TGTGCCAGCAGCCCCCGAGACAGCAACTCTGGAAACACCATATATTTT | CASSPRDSNSGNTIYF